A single sample gave rise to the 27 T cell receptor beta chains below, sequenced in a study of a mutant IDH1 vaccine in newly diagnosed glioma. Data came from immunoSEQ multiplex PCR; TCRdb stores just in-frame clones and leaves some out. Here the sample spans just over 80,000 clones, 85% being singletons. Time point in this sample: week 23, last vaccination. Doses consisted of 300 ug of mutant IDH1 20-mer peptide each, paired with topical imiquimod. The antigens these receptors bind are not known. Sample: PBMCs, taken from a glioma patient whose treatment included an IDH1 peptide vaccine. Receptors were obtained from a man aged 25 to 40 with glioma. Some clones in this sample may be carry-over from other donors' samples.

J is TRBJ1-2 and V is TRBV4-1, with unresolved D. CDR1 is MGHRA, CDR2 YSYEKL, per germline. Trimming stripped 0 bases from V and 8 bases from J, with 16 bases between. The CDR3 runs to 15 residues. CDR3 sequence: CASSQDWRASWGYTF. CDR3 bases: TGCGCCAGCAGCCAAGATTGGAGGGCTTCTTGGGGCTACACCTTC.

J is TRBJ2-7 and V is TRBV7-9; D gene uncertain. CDR1 and CDR2 from the germline V gene are SEHNR and FQNEAQ (reference sequence). The V and J ends lost 5 bases and 5 bases respectively, with 16 bases between them. This CDR3 is built from 14 residues. CDR3 DNA sequence: TGTGCCAGCAGCCCCAAAGCCCAGCTCGACGAGCAGTACTTC. Translation gives CASSPKAQLDEQYF.

This clone was detected once. The rearrangement links TRBV7-9 to TRBJ1-2; unclear D gene. The CDR3 spans 11 residues. Trimming pared 6 bases from V and 2 bases from J, leaving 4 bases between. CDR1 SEHNR and CDR2 FQNEAQ come from the germline V gene (reference sequence). The CDR3 here is CASSWNYGYTF. CDR3 in DNA: TGTGCCAGCAGTTGGAACTATGGCTACACCTTC.

V usage is TRBV5-6 and J usage is TRBJ1-1; D gene unclear. V dropped 4 bases and J dropped 2 bases, with 9 bases sitting between them. The CDR3 spans 13 residues. CDR1 is SGHDT and CDR2 is YYEEEE in the germline V gene. The CDR3, as DNA: TGTGCCAGCAGCCTGCAAAGAAACACTGAAGCTTTCTTT. This encodes CASSLQRNTEAFF. Full variable domain (outside the CDR3, taken from reference TRBV5-6 and TRBJ1-1): DAGVTQSPTHLIKTRGQQVTLRCSPKSGHDTVSWYQQALGQGPQFIFQYYEEEERQRGNFPDRFSGHQFPNYSSELNVNALLLGDSALYLCASSLQRNTEAFFGQGTRLTVV.

This clone has more than one count but fewer than ten. The chain recombines TRBV30 with TRBJ1-2; the D is unclear. This CDR3 is 12 amino acids long. Deletions cut 4 bases from V and 2 bases from J, with 8 bases between. From germline, CDR1 is GTSNPN and CDR2 SVGIG (reference sequence). DNA of the CDR3: TGTGCCTGGAATGGAGGGAACTATGGCTACACCTTC. Encoded protein: CAWNGGNYGYTF.

The CDR3 region is CASSLDRGNTEAFF. The CDR3 DNA sequence: TGTGCCAGCAGCTTAGACAGGGGGAACACTGAAGCTTTCTTT. The genes are TRBV13 and TRBJ1-1; 7 nucleotides line up with TRBD1. This CDR3 comprises 14 residues. Germline CDR1 PRHDT, CDR2 FYEKMQ (reference sequence). The J segment lost 1 base and the V segment lost 1 base, leaving 0 bases of the junction unmatched.

There are a few counts of this clone. The rearrangement joins TRBV5-1 to TRBJ1-5; 7 nucleotides line up with TRBD1. Germline-derived CDR1 and CDR2 are SGHRS and YFSETQ. V shed 2 bases, J shed 5 bases, and the junction held 4 bases outside the gene matches. There are 14 residues in the CDR3. CDR3 in DNA: TGCGCCAGCAGCTTAACAGGGGTCCATCAGCCCCAGCATTTT. Translated: CASSLTGVHQPQHF.

This chain uses TRBV6-1 with TRBJ2-7; the D is unclear. V gave up 6 bases and J gave up 6 bases, with 12 bases separating them. Germline CDR1 is MNHNS and CDR2 is SASEGT. CDR3 size: 12 residues. The CDR3 reads CASSQTLSEQYF. Here the CDR3 DNA reads TGTGCCAGCAGCCAGACCCTCAGCGAGCAGTACTTC.

The V gene is TRBV5-3, the J gene TRBJ1-6, with D uncertain. TRBV5-3 is flagged as an ORF with uncertain function. This CDR3 has 16 residues. With 0 bases removed from V and 8 bases from J, the gap between germline ends came to 15 bases. CDR3 region: CARSLGQLVYDSPLHF. The CDR3 DNA reads as TGTGCCAGAAGCTTGGGTCAGTTGGTATATGATTCACCCCTCCACTTT.

The genes are TRBV30 and TRBJ1-6, with 8 bases aligning to TRBD1. This CDR3 contains 14 residues. Germline V gene sequence: CDR1 GTSNPN, CDR2 SVGIG (reference sequence). J lost 10 bases, V lost 2 bases, and 7 bases had no gene match. CDR3 sequence (DNA): TGTGCCTGGAGTAACAGGGGGTTCGTATCACCCCTCCACTTT. Translating gives CAWSNRGFVSPLHF.

The V call is TRBV7-2, the J call TRBJ2-7, with 7 bases aligning to TRBD1. This CDR3 spans 13 amino acids. V was pared by 5 bases and J by 7 bases, with 8 bases of the junction left unmatched. Germline CDR1 and CDR2: SGHTA and FQGNSA. CDR3 amino acids: CASSTGTVREQYF. The CDR3, as DNA: TGTGCCAGCAGCACCGGGACAGTGCGAGAGCAGTACTTC.

With regard to this clone: This sample includes further DNA sequences coding for the same CDR3. The CDR3 spells CASSLEAVPFGRSGNTIYF. The CDR3 DNA follows: TGTGCCAGCAGCTTAGAAGCAGTGCCCTTCGGGAGGTCTGGAAACACCATATATTTT. The chain uses TRBV7-8 and TRBJ1-3; D not certain. Germline values: CDR1 SGHVS, CDR2 FQNEAQ. This CDR3 has 19 amino acids. V shed 1 base and J shed 1 base, with 20 bases lying between them.

This sequence joins TRBV5-5 and TRBJ2-7; 7 positions agree with TRBD2. Per the germline V gene, CDR1 is SGHKS and CDR2 is YYEKEE (reference sequence). The CDR3 is 14 residues long. V lost 0 bases, J lost 6 bases, and 6 bases stayed unmatched. This CDR3 is CASSLVEGRGEQYF. CDR3 sequence (DNA): TGTGCCAGCAGCTTGGTGGAAGGGAGGGGCGAGCAGTACTTC.

This clone was observed a handful of times. J is TRBJ2-3 and V is TRBV28, with TRBD2 identical over 10 bases. J lost 5 bases, V lost 4 bases, and 9 bases had no gene match. The CDR3 consists of 16 residues. Per the germline V gene, CDR1 is MDHEN and CDR2 is SYDVKM. This CDR3 is CASSSLLAGEEDTQYF. The CDR3 DNA reads as TGTGCCAGCAGTTCTCTTCTAGCGGGGGAAGAAGATACGCAGTATTTT.

The V and J genes are TRBV15 and TRBJ1-2; the D is unclear. Germline assignment: CDR1 LNHNV and CDR2 YYDKDF (reference sequence). The V and J ends lost 5 bases and 1 base respectively, with 8 bases between them. The CDR3 extends over 13 amino acids. The CDR3 DNA is TGTGCCACCAGCCCCGACCTTAACTATGGCTACACCTTC. Its translation is CATSPDLNYGYTF.

As for this clone: This sample includes further DNA sequences coding for the same CDR3. V gene TRBV7-8 combines with J gene TRBJ1-1; D call uncertain. Germline CDR1 reads SGHVS; CDR2 reads FQNEAQ. The V end was cut by 1 base, the J end by 1 base, with 4 bases between. CDR3 length equals 13 residues. CDR3 DNA sequence: TGTGCCAGCAGCTTAGAAGGGAACACTGAAGCTTTCTTT. Protein sequence: CASSLEGNTEAFF.

The chain combines TRBV19 with TRBJ1-2; possible D gene TRBD1, 6 bases. V was clipped by 7 bases and J by 5 bases, with 20 bases between them. This CDR3 region has 15 residues. Germline lookup yields CDR1 LNHDA and CDR2 SQIVND (reference sequence). The CDR3 loop reads CASTPREGGRYGYTF. CDR3 bases: TGTGCCAGTACCCCTCGAGAGGGGGGCCGATATGGCTACACCTTC.

This clone was counted a few times. V usage is TRBV10-1 and J usage is TRBJ2-7, with D perhaps assigned TRBD1 or TRBD2 (5 bases each). Trimming removed 5 bases from V and 12 bases from J, with 17 bases in between. This CDR3 is 12 amino acids long. Per the germline V gene, CDR1 is WNHNN and CDR2 is SYGVQD (reference sequence). CDR3 coding DNA: TGCGCCAGCAGTTGGACGGGGACCGGGACGTACTTC. It codes for CASSWTGTGTYF.

This sequence joins TRBV6-1 and TRBJ2-1; 10 positions match TRBD2. This CDR3 is 15 amino acids long. Germline trimming cut 4 bases from V and 2 bases from J; bases unmatched to any gene: 2. Per germline, CDR1 MNHNS and CDR2 SASEGT. CDR3 sequence: CASSVTSGTYNEQFF. The CDR3 nucleotides read TGTGCCAGCAGTGTAACTAGCGGGACCTACAATGAGCAGTTCTTC.

The CDR3 sequence is CASKASGIPFTRNEQFF. CDR3 in DNA: TGTGCCAGCAAGGCTAGCGGGATCCCATTTACGCGGAATGAGCAGTTCTTC. The J gene is TRBJ2-1, the V gene TRBV27; 9 positions match TRBD2. J was trimmed by 7 bases and V by 7 bases; bases with no gene match: 17. Germline V CDR1 and CDR2: MNHEY, SMNVEV (reference sequence). This CDR3 has 17 residues.

V gene TRBV5-1 combines with J gene TRBJ2-6; D might be TRBD1 or TRBD2, each matching 5 bases. Germline assignment: CDR1 SGHRS and CDR2 YFSETQ. Trimming removed 4 bases at V and 0 bases at J, with 11 bases between. The CDR3 contains 16 residues. This chain's CDR3 is CASSMGRNSGANVLTF. The CDR3 DNA is TGCGCCAGCAGCATGGGACGGAACTCTGGGGCCAACGTCCTGACTTTC. The full variable domain, rest sourced from reference TRBV5-1 and TRBJ2-6, is KAGVTQTPRYLIKTRGQQVTLSCSPISGHRSVSWYQQTPGQGLQFLFEYFSETQRNKGNFPGRFSGRQFSNSRSEMNVSTLELGDSALYLCASSMGRNSGANVLTFGAGSRLTVL.

The chain recombines TRBV10-2 with TRBJ2-7; maybe TRBD2 (6 bases). The germline V gene encodes CDR1 WSHSY and CDR2 SAAADI. The CDR3 runs to 14 residues. Trimming took 6 bases from V and 1 from J, leaving 13 bases between them. CDR3 sequence reads: CASRVADFSYEQYF. The CDR3, as DNA: TGCGCCAGCAGGGTAGCGGACTTTTCCTACGAGCAGTACTTC.

The chain is built from TRBV7-8 and TRBJ2-5; a possible D gene is TRBD1 (5 bases). This CDR3 region has 14 residues. Germline loops: CDR1 SGHVS, CDR2 FQNEAQ. The V end was cut by 2 bases, the J end by 5 bases, with 12 bases between. CDR3 nucleotide sequence: TGTGCCAGCAGCTTATACAGGCTCGGGGAGACCCAGTACTTC. This gives the protein CASSLYRLGETQYF.

The rearrangement joins TRBV5-5 to TRBJ2-1; 8 bases agree with TRBD2. The CDR3 runs 14 residues. With V trimmed by 3 bases and J by 2 bases, 1 base remained unmatched. Per the germline V gene, CDR1 is SGHKS and CDR2 is YYEKEE (reference sequence). CDR3 DNA: TGTGCCAGCAGCTCGGGACTAGCCTACAATGAGCAGTTCTTC. Translation: CASSSGLAYNEQFF. Full variable domain (remainder filled in from reference TRBV5-5 and TRBJ2-1): DAGVTQSPTHLIKTRGQQVTLRCSPISGHKSVSWYQQVLGQGPQFIFQYYEKEERGRGNFPDRFSARQFPNYSSELNVNALLLGDSALYLCASSSGLAYNEQFFGPGTRLTVL.

The chain joins TRBV9 to TRBJ2-3; TRBD2 matches at 10 bases. The CDR3 is 16 amino acids. CDR1 is SGDLS and CDR2 is YYNGEE in the germline V gene. V lost 0 bases and J lost 1; bases outside the gene matches: 2. The CDR3 nucleotides are TGTGCCAGCAGCGTAGAAGGGACTAGCGGCACAGATACGCAGTATTTT. Translation gives CASSVEGTSGTDTQYF.

The rearrangement uses TRBV11-3 and TRBJ2-3, with D tentatively TRBD2 (6 bases). The germline gives CDR1 SGHNT, CDR2 YENEEA. V was pared by 1 base and J by 4 bases, with 12 bases between. The CDR3 runs 15 residues. CDR3 coding DNA: TGTGCCAGCAGCTTAGGCCTCGGGAGTTCAGATACGCAGTATTTT. This codes for CASSLGLGSSDTQYF.

The chain recombines TRBV4-1 with TRBJ2-2; TRBD1 matches 9 bases. CDR1 and CDR2 from the germline V gene are MGHRA and YSYEKL. V was clipped by 4 bases and J by 1 base; unmatched bases: 1. The CDR3 runs to 15 residues. CDR3 residues: CASSRGQGNTGELFF. CDR3 bases: TGCGCCAGCAGCCGGGGACAGGGGAACACCGGGGAGCTGTTTTTT.